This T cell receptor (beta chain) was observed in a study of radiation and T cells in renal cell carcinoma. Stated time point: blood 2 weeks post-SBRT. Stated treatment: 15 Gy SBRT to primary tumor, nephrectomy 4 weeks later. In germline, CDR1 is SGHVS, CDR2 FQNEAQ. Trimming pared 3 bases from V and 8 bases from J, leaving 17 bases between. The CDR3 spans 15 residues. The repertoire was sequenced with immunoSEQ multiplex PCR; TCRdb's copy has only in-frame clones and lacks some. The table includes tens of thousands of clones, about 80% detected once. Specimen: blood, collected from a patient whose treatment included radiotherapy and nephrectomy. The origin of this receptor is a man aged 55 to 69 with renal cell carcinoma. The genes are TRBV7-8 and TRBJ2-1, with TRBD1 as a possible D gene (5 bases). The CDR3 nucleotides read TGTGCCAGCAGCTTCGGACGGACATACGGCGATGAGCAGTTCTTC. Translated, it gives CASSFGRTYGDEQFF.